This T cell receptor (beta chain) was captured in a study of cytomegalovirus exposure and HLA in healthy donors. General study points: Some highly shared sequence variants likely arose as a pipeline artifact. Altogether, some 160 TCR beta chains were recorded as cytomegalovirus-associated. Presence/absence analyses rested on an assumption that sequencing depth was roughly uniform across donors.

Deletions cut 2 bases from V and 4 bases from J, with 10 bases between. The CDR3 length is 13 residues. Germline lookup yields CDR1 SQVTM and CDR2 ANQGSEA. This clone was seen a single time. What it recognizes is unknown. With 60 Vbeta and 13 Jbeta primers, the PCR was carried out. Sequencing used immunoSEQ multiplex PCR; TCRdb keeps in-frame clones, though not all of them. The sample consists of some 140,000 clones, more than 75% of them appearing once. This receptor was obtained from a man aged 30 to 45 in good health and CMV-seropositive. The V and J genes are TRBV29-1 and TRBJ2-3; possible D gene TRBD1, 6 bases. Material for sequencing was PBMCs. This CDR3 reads CSVEINRADTQYF. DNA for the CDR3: TGCAGCGTTGAAATAAACAGGGCAGATACGCAGTATTTT.